The next 13 T cell receptor beta chains were all read from a single sample in a study of blood T cells in healthy people across ages. For the second PCR, which ran for about 7 to 11 cycles, a sample-barcoded 5' primer and a J-beta primer mix were used. One entry per CDR3 protein, called by TCRdb with MiXCR from the 5' RACE reads. The sample lists around 1,700,000 distinct CDR3 sequences, roughly 30% occurring once. Sequencing was carried out using blood. These receptors were taken from a woman aged 25-40 years in good health.

The chain combines TRBV29-1 with TRBJ2-1; 7 bases agree with TRBD2. J was trimmed by 8 bases and V by 4 bases; bases with no gene match: 8. The CDR3 is 13 amino acids. The germline gives CDR1 SQVTM, CDR2 ANQGSEA. The CDR3: CSVGVGGSYEQFF. CDR3 nucleotide sequence: TGCAGCGTTGGTGTGGGGGGGTCGTATGAGCAGTTCTTC.

In this sample, this clonotype turned up a few times. The rearrangement joins TRBV29-1 to TRBJ1-1; D is undetermined. The V gene lost 4 bases and the J gene lost 3 bases, with 12 bases spanning the gap. Germline CDR1 reads SQVTM; CDR2 reads ANQGSEA. This CDR3 comprises 13 residues. This CDR3 is CSVGYETDTEAFF. CDR3 DNA: TGCAGCGTTGGGTACGAGACCGACACTGAAGCTTTCTTT.

This clonotype was counted only a few times. The chain employs TRBV7-2 and TRBJ2-3, with D perhaps TRBD2 (6 bases). V was pared by 3 bases and J by 1 base, with 17 bases between. This CDR3 is 17 amino acids long. The germline V gene encodes CDR1 SGHTA and CDR2 FQGNSA. The CDR3 region is CASSFGRMGWGTDTQYF. DNA for the CDR3: TGTGCCAGCAGCTTTGGGAGGATGGGGTGGGGCACAGATACGCAGTATTTT.

This clonotype was observed at least ten times. The genes are TRBV6-1 and TRBJ2-7; no clear D gene. The germline V and J ends were trimmed by 7 bases and 4 bases, with 11 bases remaining between them. The CDR3 consists of 12 residues. Looked up from germline, CDR1 is MNHNS and CDR2 is SASEGT. In DNA form, the CDR3 reads TGTGCCAGCAAACATGACGCTTACGAGCAGTACTTC. Its protein is CASKHDAYEQYF.

The chain is built from TRBV11-2 and TRBJ2-7; 10 nucleotides match TRBD2. J was trimmed by 4 bases and V by 5 bases; bases with no gene match: 8. This CDR3 has 15 residues. The germline V gene has CDR1 SGHAT and CDR2 FQNNGV. In DNA, the CDR3 is TGTGCCAGCAGCGCCCACACTAGCGGGGTATACGAGCAGTACTTC. Its protein product is CASSAHTSGVYEQYF.

This clonotype has just one count. This may come from a read error, since a much larger clone is one base off. The gene calls are TRBV20-1 and TRBJ2-5; D uncertain. Trimming removed 8 bases at V and 6 bases at J, with 19 bases between. This CDR3 has 13 residues. CDR1 DFQATT and CDR2 SNEGSKA come from the germline V gene (reference sequence). CDR3: CSSSLPSQKTQYF. The CDR3 nucleotides are TGCAGTTCTTCCCTGCCATCTCAAAAGACCCAGTACTTC.

This sequence joins TRBV27 and TRBJ2-7; 10 bases align to TRBD1. V dropped 5 bases and J dropped 3; count of bases not matched to a gene: 7. CDR3 length: 15 amino acids. Germline V gene sequence: CDR1 MNHEY, CDR2 SMNVEV (reference sequence). The CDR3 DNA reads as TGTGCCAGCAGTACGCGGACAGGGGGGGTCTACGAGCAGTACTTC. This translates into CASSTRTGGVYEQYF.

This clonotype has only a few counts. V is TRBV9 and J is TRBJ2-7; perhaps TRBD2 as D (6 bases). Germline V gene sequence: CDR1 SGDLS, CDR2 YYNGEE. The CDR3 is 14 amino acids. V was trimmed by 6 bases and J by 2 bases, leaving 15 bases between them. CDR3 residues: CASKAGLGTYEQYF. The CDR3 DNA reads as TGTGCCAGCAAGGCGGGACTTGGGACCTACGAGCAGTACTTC.

In its sample, this clonotype was seen a few times. The genes are TRBV20-1 and TRBJ2-7; perhaps TRBD1 as D (8 bases). V was pared by 3 bases and J by 4 bases, with 16 bases between. The CDR3 spans 14 residues. Per germline, CDR1 DFQATT and CDR2 SNEGSKA (reference sequence). CDR3 bases: TGCAGTGCTAGGTCAGGACAGGGAGGGTACGAGCAGTACTTC. The encoded protein is CSARSGQGGYEQYF.

Regarding this clonotype: Relative to the germline gene, one junction end is altered; a read error may explain this. This chain joins TRBV10-3 and TRBJ2-1, with 11 bases lining up with TRBD1. Looked up from germline, CDR1 is ENHRY and CDR2 is SYGVKD. The CDR3 consists of 15 residues. The CDR3 loop is CAISNRDRGANELFF. The CDR3 coding sequence is TGTGCCATCAGCAACCGGGACAGGGGGGCGAATGAGCTGTTCTTC.

This clonotype has just a few counts. V is TRBV6-5 and J is TRBJ2-7; a weak D match, TRBD2 (5 bases). This CDR3 region has 14 residues. CDR1 and CDR2 from the germline V gene are MNHEY and SVGAGI. V shed 10 bases and J shed 7 bases, with 23 bases lying between them. This CDR3 is CATLPAASYNEQYF. DNA for the CDR3: TGTGCCACCCTTCCAGCGGCCTCCTACAATGAGCAGTACTTC.

The CDR3 loop is CASKTGGFDQPQHF. The CDR3 DNA follows: TGTGCCAGCAAGACAGGGGGATTCGATCAGCCCCAGCATTTT. The J gene is TRBJ1-5, the V gene TRBV6-6; 9 nucleotides match TRBD1. After removal of 7 bases from V and 5 bases from J, the junction contained 6 bases not matched to a gene. The length of the CDR3 is 14 residues. Germline loops: CDR1 MNHNY, CDR2 SVGAGI (reference sequence).

The genes are TRBV29-1 and TRBJ2-1; unclear D gene. The germline gives CDR1 SQVTM, CDR2 ANQGSEA. This CDR3 is 12 amino acids long. V was cut by 7 bases and J by 3 bases, with 10 bases left in between. The CDR3 is CSGVGVYNEQFF. The CDR3 region has the DNA TGCAGCGGGGTTGGAGTCTACAATGAGCAGTTCTTC.